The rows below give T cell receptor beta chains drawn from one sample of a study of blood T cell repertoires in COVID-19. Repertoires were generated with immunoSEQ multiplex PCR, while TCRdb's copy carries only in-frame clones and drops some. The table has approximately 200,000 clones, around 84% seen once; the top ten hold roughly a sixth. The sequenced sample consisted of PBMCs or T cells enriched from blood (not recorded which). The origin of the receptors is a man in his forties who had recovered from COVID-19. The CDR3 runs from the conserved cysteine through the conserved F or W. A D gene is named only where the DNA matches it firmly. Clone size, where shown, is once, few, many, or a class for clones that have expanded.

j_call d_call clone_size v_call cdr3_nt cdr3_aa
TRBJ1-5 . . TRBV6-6 TGTGCCAGCACCCAGGACAGCCACAATCAGCCCCAGCATTTT CASTQDSHNQPQHF
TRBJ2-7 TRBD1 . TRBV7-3 TGTGCCAGCAGCCAGACAGGGGTGGCCTACGAGCAGTACTTC CASSQTGVAYEQYF
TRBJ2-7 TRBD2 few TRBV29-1 TGCAGCGCCGAATCTAGCGGAACTTCCTACGAGCAGTACTTC CSAESSGTSYEQYF
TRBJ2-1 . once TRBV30 TGTGCCTGGTGCCGGGACTTAGGGGATGAGCAGTTCTTC CAWCRDLGDEQFF
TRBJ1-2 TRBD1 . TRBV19 TGTGCCAGTAGTGACTTCTCCGGGACAGTCTATGGCTACACCTTC CASSDFSGTVYGYTF
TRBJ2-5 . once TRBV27 TGTGCCAGCACAACACAACAGGGTCTGGGGACCCAGTACTTC CASTTQQGLGTQYF
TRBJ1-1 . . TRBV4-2 TGTGCCAGCAGCCAAGTACAGGGCCCCCGGGACACTGAAGCTTTCTTT CASSQVQGPRDTEAFF
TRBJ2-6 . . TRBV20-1 TGCAGTGCTAGTCGGGGGGCTACCGGGGCCAACGTCCTGACTTTC CSASRGATGANVLTF
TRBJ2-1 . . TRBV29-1 TGCAGCGTTCCCGGGACAAACTCCTACAATGAGCAGTTCTTC CSVPGTNSYNEQFF
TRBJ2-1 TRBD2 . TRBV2 TGTGCCAGCAGTGACGGACTAGCGGTCGCTTCGGGGAATGAGCAGTTCTTC CASSDGLAVASGNEQFF
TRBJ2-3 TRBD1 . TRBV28 TGTGCCAGCAGTTTGTGGACAGGTACGCAGTATTTT CASSLWTGTQYF
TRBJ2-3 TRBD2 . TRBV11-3 TGTGCCAGCAGCTTCAGCGGGGCGACAGGCACAGATACGCAGTATTTT CASSFSGATGTDTQYF
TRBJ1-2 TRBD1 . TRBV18 TGTGCCAGCTCAGTCGGGACAGCGGCCTATGGCTACACCTTC CASSVGTAAYGYTF
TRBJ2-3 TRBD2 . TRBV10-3 TGTGCCATCAGTGAGTCGGGGGGGGGAGATACGCAGTATTTT CAISESGGGDTQYF
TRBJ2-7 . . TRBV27 TGTGCCAGCAGTTTAAGCGGACGGGCATACGAGCAGTACTTC CASSLSGRAYEQYF
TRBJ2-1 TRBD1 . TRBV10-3 TGTGCCATCAGCGGACAGGGGACGTACAATGAGCAGTTCTTC CAISGQGTYNEQFF
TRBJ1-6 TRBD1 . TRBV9 TGTGCCAGCAGCACTGGACAGGGTTTCTCCCTCCACTTT CASSTGQGFSLHF
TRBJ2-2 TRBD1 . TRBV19 TGTGCCAGTAGTAACACAGGGGCCACCGGGGAGCTGTTTTTT CASSNTGATGELFF
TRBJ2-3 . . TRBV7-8 TGTGCCAGCAGCTTAAGTAGTCGGCAGACATCCACAGATACGCAGTATTTT CASSLSSRQTSTDTQYF
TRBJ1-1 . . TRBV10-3 TGTGCCATCAGTGAACGAGGTGCGAACACTGAAGCTTTCTTT CAISERGANTEAFF
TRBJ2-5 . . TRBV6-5 TGTGCCAGCAGTTCTACAGGGCAAGAGACCCAGTACTTC CASSSTGQETQYF
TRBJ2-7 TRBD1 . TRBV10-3 TGTGCCTCTTTGGAGGGGACAGGGGGCTACGAGCAGTACTTC CASLEGTGGYEQYF
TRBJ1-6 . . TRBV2 TGTGCCAGCGCAGTAGGCGGTTATAATTCACCCCTCCACTTT CASAVGGYNSPLHF
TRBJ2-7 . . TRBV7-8 TGTGCCAGCAGCTTTTCGGGTCGAGGAAGCTACGAGCAGTACTTC CASSFSGRGSYEQYF
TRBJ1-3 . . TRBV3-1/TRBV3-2 TGTGCCAGCAGCCCGAGGGTAGGGAGCGGAAACACCATATATTTT CASSPRVGSGNTIYF
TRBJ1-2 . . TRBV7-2 TGTGCCAGCAGCCCGGGGAGTAACTATGGCTACACCTTC CASSPGSNYGYTF
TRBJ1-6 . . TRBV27 TGTGCCAGCAGTTTATCGTGGCAGTATAATTCACCCCTCCACTTT CASSLSWQYNSPLHF
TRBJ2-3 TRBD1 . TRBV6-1 TGTGCCAGCAGTGAAGAGACAGGGGGCCCAGATACGCAGTATTTT CASSEETGGPDTQYF
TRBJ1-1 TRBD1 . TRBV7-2 TGTGCCAGCAGCCTAACAGGGGGGAACACTGAAGCTTTCTTT CASSLTGGNTEAFF
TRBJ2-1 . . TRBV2 TGTGCCAGCAGTCCTTCCCATGAGCAGTTCTTC CASSPSHEQFF
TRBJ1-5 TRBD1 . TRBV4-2 TGTGCCAGCAGCCATGAACAGGGGGCGTATCAGCCCCAGCATTTT CASSHEQGAYQPQHF
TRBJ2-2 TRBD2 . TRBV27 TGTGCCAGCAGTTTCAGCGGGAGGGGGAACACCGGGGAGCTGTTTTTT CASSFSGRGNTGELFF
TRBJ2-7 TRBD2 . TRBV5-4 TGTGCCAGCAGCTCAGGACTAGCGGGAGGGGAGGACGAGCAGTACTTC CASSSGLAGGEDEQYF
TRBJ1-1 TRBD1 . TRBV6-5 TGTGCCAGCCGGGACAGGAGGAACACTGAAGCTTTCTTT CASRDRRNTEAFF
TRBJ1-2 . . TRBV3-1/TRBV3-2 TGTGCCAGCAGCCAAGACGGCAGGAACTATGGCTACACCTTC CASSQDGRNYGYTF
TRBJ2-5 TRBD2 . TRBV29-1 TGCAGCTGCGATCGGACTAGCGGAGCCCAAATACAAGAGACCCAGTACTTC CSCDRTSGAQIQETQYF
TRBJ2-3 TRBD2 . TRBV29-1 TGCAGCGTCCTACCTAGCGGGGGGTTCACAGATACGCAGTATTTT CSVLPSGGFTDTQYF
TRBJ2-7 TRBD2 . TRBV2 TGTGCCAGCAAGGTAGCGGGATCAATCTCCTACGAGCAGTACTTC CASKVAGSISYEQYF
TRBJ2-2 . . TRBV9 TGTGCCAGCAGCGTAGAACCCAGCAACAGCGGGGAGCTGTTTTTT CASSVEPSNSGELFF
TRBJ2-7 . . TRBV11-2 TGTGCCAGCAGCTTATCAGGGTCCTCCTACGAGCAGTACTTC CASSLSGSSYEQYF
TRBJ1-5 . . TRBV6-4 TGTGCCAGCAGTGCAAGCCCCAATCAGCCCCAGCATTTT CASSASPNQPQHF
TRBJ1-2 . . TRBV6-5 TGTGCCAGCAGTTATTTTACAGGGTATACCTATGGCTACACCTTC CASSYFTGYTYGYTF
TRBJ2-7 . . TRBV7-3 TGTGCCAGCAGCTTAATAGGGGGTGGTCAAAACGAGCAGTACTTC CASSLIGGGQNEQYF
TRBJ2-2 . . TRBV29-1 TGCAGCGTTGAGCAGGGTAGTGTGACCGGGGAGCTGTTTTTT CSVEQGSVTGELFF
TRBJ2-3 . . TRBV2 TGTGCCAGCAGTCAAACATGGGGGGCAGATACGCAGTATTTT CASSQTWGADTQYF
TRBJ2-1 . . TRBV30 TGTGCCTGGAGTGACCGGCGGCTGTTCTTC CAWSDRRLFF
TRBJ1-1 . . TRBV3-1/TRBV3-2 TGTGCCAGCAGCCAAGAACAAACTGAAGCTTTCTTT CASSQEQTEAFF
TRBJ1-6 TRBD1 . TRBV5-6 TGTGCCAGCAGAAAAAAGGGGGCCCCTATTAATTCACCCCTCCACTTT CASRKKGAPINSPLHF
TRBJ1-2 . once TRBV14 TGTGCCAGCAGCCAAGCTTCCCGGCAGGGCATTGGCTACACCTTC CASSQASRQGIGYTF
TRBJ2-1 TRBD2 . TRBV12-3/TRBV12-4 TGTGCCAGCAGTTTAGCGGGGGGGAATGAGCAGTTCTTC CASSLAGGNEQFF